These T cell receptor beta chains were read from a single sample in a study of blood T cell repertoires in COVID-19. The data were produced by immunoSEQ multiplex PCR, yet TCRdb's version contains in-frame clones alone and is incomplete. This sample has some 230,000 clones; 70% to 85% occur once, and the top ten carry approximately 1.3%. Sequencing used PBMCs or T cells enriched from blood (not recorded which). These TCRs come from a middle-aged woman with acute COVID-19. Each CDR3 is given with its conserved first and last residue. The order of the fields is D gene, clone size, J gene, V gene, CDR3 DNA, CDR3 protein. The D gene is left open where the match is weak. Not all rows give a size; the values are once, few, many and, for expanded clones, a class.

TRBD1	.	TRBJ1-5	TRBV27	TGTGCCAGCAGTCCTGTGACAGGGTCCAATCAGCCCCAGCATTTT	CASSPVTGSNQPQHF
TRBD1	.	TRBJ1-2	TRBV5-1	TGCGCCAGCAGCTCAGCCAGGGGGCTAAATGGCTACACCTTC	CASSSARGLNGYTF
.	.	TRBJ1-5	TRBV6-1	TGTGCCAGCAGTGGCCTCCGAGCTGATAGCAATCAGCCCCAGCATTTT	CASSGLRADSNQPQHF
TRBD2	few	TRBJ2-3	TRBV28	TGTGCCAGCAGTTGGGGGGGTAGCGGGAGGTCCGCGAATACGCAGTATTTT	CASSWGGSGRSANTQYF
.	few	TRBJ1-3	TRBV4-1	TGCGCCAGCAGCCAAGAGGGCACCCGAAACACCATATATTTT	CASSQEGTRNTIYF
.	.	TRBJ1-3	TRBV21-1	TGTGCCAGCAGCAAGGGGGACAGAACGGGAAACACCATATATTTT	CASSKGDRTGNTIYF
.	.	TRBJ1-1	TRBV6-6	TGTGCCAGCTCCCGGGATCCTCTGAACACTGAAGCTTTCTTT	CASSRDPLNTEAFF
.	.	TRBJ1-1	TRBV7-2	TGTGCCAGCAGCCCCGGAGGGGCCACTGAAGCTTTCTTT	CASSPGGATEAFF
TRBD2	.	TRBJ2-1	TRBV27	TGTGCCAGCAGTCGACTAGCGGACTCCTACAATGAGCAGTTCTTC	CASSRLADSYNEQFF
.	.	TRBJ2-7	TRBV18	TGTGCCAGCACCTCCGGACAATACGGATACGAGCAGTACTTC	CASTSGQYGYEQYF
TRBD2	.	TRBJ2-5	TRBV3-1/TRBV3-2	TGTGCCAGCAGCCAAAACCACCCTCTTTCTAAATGGGGGGGTCTCGGGACTAGCGCAGAGACCCAGTACTTC	CASSQNHPLSKWGGLGTSAETQYF
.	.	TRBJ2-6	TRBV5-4	TGTGCCAGCAGCTTGGATCAGTCTGGGGCCAACGTCCTGACTTTC	CASSLDQSGANVLTF
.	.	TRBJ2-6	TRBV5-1	TGCGCCAGCAGCCTCGGAGGGGACTCTGGGGCCAACGTCCTGACTTTC	CASSLGGDSGANVLTF
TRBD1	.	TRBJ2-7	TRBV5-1	TGCGCCAGCAGCTTGCTTGGACAGGGAACCTACGAGCAGTACTTC	CASSLLGQGTYEQYF
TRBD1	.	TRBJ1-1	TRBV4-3	TGCGCCAGCAGCCGGGACAGAGTTAAAGCTTTCTTT	CASSRDRVKAFF
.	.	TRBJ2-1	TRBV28	.	CASSSSGGGRNEQFF
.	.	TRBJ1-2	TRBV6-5	TGTGCCACGGGGGACGGTGATAACTATGGCTACACCTTC	CATGDGDNYGYTF
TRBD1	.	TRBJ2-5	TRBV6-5	TGTGCCAGCAGCCTCCAGGGGGCTGGAGAGACCCAGTACTTC	CASSLQGAGETQYF
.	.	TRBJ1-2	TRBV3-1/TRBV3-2	TGTGCCAGCAGACAGGGAAACTATGGCTACACCTTC	CASRQGNYGYTF
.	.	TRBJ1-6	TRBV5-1	TGCGCCAGCAGCGTCGAGGCTGCGGTTGGAAATTCACCCCTCCACTTT	CASSVEAAVGNSPLHF
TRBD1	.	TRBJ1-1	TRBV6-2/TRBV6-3	TGTGCCAGCAGCCCTGGGACAGGGGGCATCAACACTGAAGCTTTCTTT	CASSPGTGGINTEAFF
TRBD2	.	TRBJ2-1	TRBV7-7	TGTGCCAGCAGCTCGGGACTACCGTGGGATGAGCAGTTCTTC	CASSSGLPWDEQFF
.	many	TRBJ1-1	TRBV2	TGTGCCAGCACGACGGGGACAAACACTGAAGCTTTCTTT	CASTTGTNTEAFF
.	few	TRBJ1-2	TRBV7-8	TGTGCCAGCAGACCGGGGGGCAGGGAGGTTCGGGGCTACACCTTC	CASRPGGREVRGYTF
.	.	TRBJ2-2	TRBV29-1	TGCAGCTTCCTAGCCCGGACCGGGGAGCTGTTTTTT	CSFLARTGELFF
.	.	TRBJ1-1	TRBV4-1	TGCGCCAGCAGCCCGGGGGGATACTACACTGAAGCTTTCTTT	CASSPGGYYTEAFF
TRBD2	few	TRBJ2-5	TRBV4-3	TGCGCCAGCAGCCAAGTGGGCGGGGGGAGAGAGACCCAGTACTTC	CASSQVGGGRETQYF
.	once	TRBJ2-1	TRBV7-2	TGTGCCAGCAGCTTAGCGACGGGATCCGATGAGCAGTTCTTC	CASSLATGSDEQFF
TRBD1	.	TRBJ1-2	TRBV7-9	TGTGCCAGCAGCTCTATCGGATGGGACAGGGACCATGGCTACACCTTC	CASSSIGWDRDHGYTF
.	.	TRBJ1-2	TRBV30	TGTGCCTGGAGTGTACCTGTTGGAGGGTTGGGCTACACCTTC	CAWSVPVGGLGYTF
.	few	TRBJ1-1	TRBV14	TGTGCCAGCAGCGCACAGGGTTTCACTGAAGCTTTCTTT	CASSAQGFTEAFF
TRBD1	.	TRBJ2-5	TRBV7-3	TGTGCCAGCAGCCCAGGGGGCGCCTGGGAGACCCAGTACTTC	CASSPGGAWETQYF
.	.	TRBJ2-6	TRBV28	TGTGCCAGCAGTCCCAGGCCGGGGGGGGCCAACGTCCTGACTTTC	CASSPRPGGANVLTF
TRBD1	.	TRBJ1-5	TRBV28	TGTGCCAGCAGTTTATTAGAGACAGGGGGGCATCAGCCCCAGCATTTT	CASSLLETGGHQPQHF
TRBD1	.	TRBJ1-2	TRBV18	TGTGCCAGCTCACCCACGGGACAGCTTGGTAACTATGGCTACACCTTC	CASSPTGQLGNYGYTF
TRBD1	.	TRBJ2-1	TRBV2	TGTGCCAGCAGGGGACAGGCCCTGAGCAATGAGCAGTTCTTC	CASRGQALSNEQFF
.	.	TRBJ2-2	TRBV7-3	TGTGCCAGCAGCTTCGCCAGGGTTGGGGATCGCGGGGAGCTGTTTTTT	CASSFARVGDRGELFF
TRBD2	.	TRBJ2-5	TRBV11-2	TGTGCCAGCAGCTTAGCGGGGGGGAGAAAAGAGACCCAGTACTTC	CASSLAGGRKETQYF
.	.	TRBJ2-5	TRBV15	TGTGCCACCAGCCCATTACCAGGAAGCCAAGAGACCCAGTACTTC	CATSPLPGSQETQYF
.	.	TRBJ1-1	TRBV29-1	TGCAGCGTGACAGGAAGGAACACTGAAGCTTTCTTT	CSVTGRNTEAFF
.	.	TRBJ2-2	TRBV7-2	TGTGCCAGCAGCTTAACAGGTGGAACCGGGGAGCTGTTTTTT	CASSLTGGTGELFF
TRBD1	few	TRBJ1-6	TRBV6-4	TGTGCCAGCAGTGACTTGACAGGGGGAAGTTCACCCCTCCACTTT	CASSDLTGGSSPLHF
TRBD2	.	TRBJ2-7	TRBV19	TGTGCCAGTACCATGGGGGGGACCCACGAGCAGTACTTC	CASTMGGTHEQYF
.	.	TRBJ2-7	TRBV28	TGTGCCAGCAGTTCAACAGGGAGCTCCTACGAGCAGTACTTC	CASSSTGSSYEQYF
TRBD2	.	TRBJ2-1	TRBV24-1	TGTGCCACCAGTGTCGACAGGCCGGGACTAGCGGAGAACAATGAGCAGTTCTTC	CATSVDRPGLAENNEQFF
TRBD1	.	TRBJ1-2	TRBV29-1	TGCAGCGTCGACAGGGCCAGCGGGGGCTACACCTTC	CSVDRASGGYTF
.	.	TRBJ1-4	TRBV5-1	TGCGCCAGCAGCTTGACAGGCCTTAATGAAAAACTGTTTTTT	CASSLTGLNEKLFF
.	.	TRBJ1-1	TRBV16	TGTGCCAGCAGCCAATTTATCAGTGTGAACACTGAAGCTTTCTTT	CASSQFISVNTEAFF
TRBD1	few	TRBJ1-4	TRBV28	TGTGCCAGCACCGACAGGGGGAGGAATGAAAAACTGTTTTTT	CASTDRGRNEKLFF
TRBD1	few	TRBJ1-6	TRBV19	TGTGCCACCAGACAGGGGTGGCCTGATAATTCACCCCTCCACTTT	CATRQGWPDNSPLHF
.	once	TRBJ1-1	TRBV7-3	TGTGCCAGCAGCTTAGGTGGGGGCCTCCTGGGACACACTGAAGCTTTCTTT	CASSLGGGLLGHTEAFF
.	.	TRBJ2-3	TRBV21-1	TGTGCCAGCAGCGAATACGGACTAGCGGAGGACTTAGGCACAGATACGCAGTATTTT	CASSEYGLAEDLGTDTQYF
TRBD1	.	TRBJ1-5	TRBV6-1	TGTGCCAGCAGTGAAGGCCGACAGGGGGGTCGGGGAGACCAGCCCCAGCATTTT	CASSEGRQGGRGDQPQHF
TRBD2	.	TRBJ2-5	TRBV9	TGTGCCAGCAGCGTAGCGGGACTAGCAACCGAGACCCAGTACTTC	CASSVAGLATETQYF
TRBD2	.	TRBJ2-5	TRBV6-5	TGTGCCAGCAGTTACGTCCAGCGGGGGGAGGCCCAGTACTTC	CASSYVQRGEAQYF
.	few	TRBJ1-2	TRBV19	TGTGCCAGTAGTCCGTATACGGGACACCGCGACGGCTACACCTTC	CASSPYTGHRDGYTF
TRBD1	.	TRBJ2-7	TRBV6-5	TGTGCCAGCAGTTACTCCGGGACAGGGCTCGGCTACGAGCAGTACTTC	CASSYSGTGLGYEQYF